What follows is one T cell receptor beta chain and its context. Its antigen remains unknown. The CDR3 consists of 14 residues. Germline lookup yields CDR1 SGHAT and CDR2 FQDESV (reference sequence). The V and J ends lost 3 bases and 9 bases, in that order; junction bases with no gene match: 4. The data stem from a study of identical twins. Study conclusions and caveats: The study found excess low generation probability among twin-shared out-of-frame alpha sequences. While abundant cord blood beta clonotypes carried fewer insertions, memory repertoires showed no such pattern.

TCRdb independently ran MiXCR on the 5' RACE reads; one entry per CDR3 protein. The data hold approximately 280,000 distinct CDR3 sequences, with less than 9% observed a single time. These data were likewise used in another study, on yellow fever vaccine responses in identical twins.

Sequenced: memory (CD45RO+) T cells sorted from blood. The chain links TRBV11-1 to TRBJ2-7; 14 nucleotides align to TRBD2. The receptor comes from a woman between 18 and 29 years old in good health. The CDR3 nucleotides read TGTGCCAGCAGCTTGGGACTAGCGGGAGTCGGGCAGTACTTC. Translation: CASSLGLAGVGQYF.